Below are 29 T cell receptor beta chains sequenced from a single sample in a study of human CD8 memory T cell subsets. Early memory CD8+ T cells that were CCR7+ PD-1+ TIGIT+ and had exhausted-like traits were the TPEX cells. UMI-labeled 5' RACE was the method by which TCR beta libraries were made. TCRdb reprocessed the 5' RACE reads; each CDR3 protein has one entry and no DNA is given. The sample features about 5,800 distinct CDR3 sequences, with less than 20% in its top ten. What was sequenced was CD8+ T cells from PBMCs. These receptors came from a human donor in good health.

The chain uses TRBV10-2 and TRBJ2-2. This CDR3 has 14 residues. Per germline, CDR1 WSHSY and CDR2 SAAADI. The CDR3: CASREQLNTGELFF.

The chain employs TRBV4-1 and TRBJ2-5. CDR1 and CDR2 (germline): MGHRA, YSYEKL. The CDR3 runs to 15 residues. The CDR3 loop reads CASSPSRGSQETQYF.

This CDR3 reads CASSLAGGEAFF. This chain links TRBV7-2 with TRBJ1-1. CDR1 is SGHTA and CDR2 is FQGNSA in the germline V gene. This CDR3 spans 12 amino acids.

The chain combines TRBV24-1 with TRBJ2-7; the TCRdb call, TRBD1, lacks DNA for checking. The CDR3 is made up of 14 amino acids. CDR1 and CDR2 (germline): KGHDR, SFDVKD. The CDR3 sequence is CATSDSTGTYEQYF.

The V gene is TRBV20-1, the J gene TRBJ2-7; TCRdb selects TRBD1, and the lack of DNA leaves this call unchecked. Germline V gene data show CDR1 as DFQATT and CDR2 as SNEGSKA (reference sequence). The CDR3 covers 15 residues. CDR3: CSAPGLIESSYEQYF.

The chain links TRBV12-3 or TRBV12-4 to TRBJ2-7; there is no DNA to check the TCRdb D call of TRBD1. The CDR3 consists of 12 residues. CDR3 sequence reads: CASTGQGSEQYF.

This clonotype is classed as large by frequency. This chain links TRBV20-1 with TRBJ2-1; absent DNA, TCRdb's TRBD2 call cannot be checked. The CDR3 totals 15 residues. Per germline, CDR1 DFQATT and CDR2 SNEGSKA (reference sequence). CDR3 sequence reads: CSATSPSGDLNEQFF.

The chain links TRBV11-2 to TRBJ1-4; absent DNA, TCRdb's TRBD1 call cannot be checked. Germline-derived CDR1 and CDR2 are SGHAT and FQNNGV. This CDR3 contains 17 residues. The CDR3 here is CASSTRPGTGLGEKLFF.

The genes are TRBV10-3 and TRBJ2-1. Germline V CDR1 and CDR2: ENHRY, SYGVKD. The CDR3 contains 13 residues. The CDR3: CAISPSDYNEQFF.

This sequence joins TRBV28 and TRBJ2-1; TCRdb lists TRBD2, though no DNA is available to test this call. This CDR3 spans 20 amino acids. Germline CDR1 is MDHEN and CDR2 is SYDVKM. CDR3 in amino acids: CASSFRPRGGRSTSYNEQFF.

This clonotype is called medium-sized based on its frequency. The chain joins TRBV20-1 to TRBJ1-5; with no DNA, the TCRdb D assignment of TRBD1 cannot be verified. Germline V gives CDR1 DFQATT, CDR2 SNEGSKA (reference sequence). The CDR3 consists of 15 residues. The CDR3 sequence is CSARDIVGGGQPQHF.

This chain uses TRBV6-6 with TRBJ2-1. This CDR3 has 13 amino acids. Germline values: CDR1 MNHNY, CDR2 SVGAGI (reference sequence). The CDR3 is CASTPSSYNEQFF.

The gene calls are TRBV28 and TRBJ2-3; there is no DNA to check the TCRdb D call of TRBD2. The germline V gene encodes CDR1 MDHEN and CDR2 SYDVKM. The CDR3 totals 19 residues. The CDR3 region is CASSLTLAGGPPGTDTQYF.

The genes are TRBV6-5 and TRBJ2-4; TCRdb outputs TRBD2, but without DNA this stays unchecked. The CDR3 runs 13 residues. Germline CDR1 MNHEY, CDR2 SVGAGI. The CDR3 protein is CASSVQGGNIQYF.

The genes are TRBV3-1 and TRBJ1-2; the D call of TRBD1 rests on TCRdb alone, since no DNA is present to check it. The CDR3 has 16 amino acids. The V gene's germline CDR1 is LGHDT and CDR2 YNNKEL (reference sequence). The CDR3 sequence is CASSRTPAPSTGGYTF.

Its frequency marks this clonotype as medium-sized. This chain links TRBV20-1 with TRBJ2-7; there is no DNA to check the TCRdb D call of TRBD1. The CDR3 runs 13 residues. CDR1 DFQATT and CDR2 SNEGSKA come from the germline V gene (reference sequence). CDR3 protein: CSASGKVNYEQYF.

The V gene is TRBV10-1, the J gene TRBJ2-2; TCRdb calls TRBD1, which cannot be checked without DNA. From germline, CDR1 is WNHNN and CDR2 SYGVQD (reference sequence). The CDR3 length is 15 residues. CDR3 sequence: CARRAQGVYTGELFF.

This chain's CDR3 is CASSPLALGGELFF. The rearrangement uses TRBV14 and TRBJ2-2. This CDR3 is built from 14 residues. The germline V gene has CDR1 SGHDN and CDR2 FVKESK.

CDR3 amino acids: CAWTRTGIAETQYF. The rearrangement uses TRBV30 and TRBJ2-5; checking the TCRdb D call of TRBD1 is not possible without DNA. Germline V gene sequence: CDR1 GTSNPN, CDR2 SVGIG (reference sequence). The CDR3 is 14 residues long.

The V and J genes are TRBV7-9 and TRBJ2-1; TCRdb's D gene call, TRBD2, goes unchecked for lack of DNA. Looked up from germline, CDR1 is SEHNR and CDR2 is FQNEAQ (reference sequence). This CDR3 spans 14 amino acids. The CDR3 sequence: CAKPSARGNNEQFF.

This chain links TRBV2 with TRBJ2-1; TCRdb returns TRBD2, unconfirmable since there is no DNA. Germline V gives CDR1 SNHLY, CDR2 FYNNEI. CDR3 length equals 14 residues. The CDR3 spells CASWGTSVYNEQFF.

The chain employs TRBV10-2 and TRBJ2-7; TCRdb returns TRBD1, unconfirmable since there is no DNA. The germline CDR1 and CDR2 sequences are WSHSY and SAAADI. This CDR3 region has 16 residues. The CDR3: CASSNRDRDPTYEQYF.

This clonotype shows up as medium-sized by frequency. CDR3: CASSSGLAGPTGIPGNEQFF. V and J are TRBV28 and TRBJ2-1; TCRdb calls TRBD2, which cannot be checked without DNA. This CDR3 spans 20 amino acids. CDR1 is MDHEN and CDR2 is SYDVKM in the germline V gene.

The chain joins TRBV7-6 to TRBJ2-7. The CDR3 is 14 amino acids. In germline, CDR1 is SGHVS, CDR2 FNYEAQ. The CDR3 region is CASSSSGTGYEQYF.

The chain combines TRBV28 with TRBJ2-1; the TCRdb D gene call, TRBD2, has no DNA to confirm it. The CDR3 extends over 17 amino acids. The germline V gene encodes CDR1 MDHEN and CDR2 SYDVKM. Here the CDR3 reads CASSLEEEASSYNEQFF.

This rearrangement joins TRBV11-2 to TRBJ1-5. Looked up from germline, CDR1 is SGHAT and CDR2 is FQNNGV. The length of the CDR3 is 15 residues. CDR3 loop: CASSLDWKSNQPQHF.

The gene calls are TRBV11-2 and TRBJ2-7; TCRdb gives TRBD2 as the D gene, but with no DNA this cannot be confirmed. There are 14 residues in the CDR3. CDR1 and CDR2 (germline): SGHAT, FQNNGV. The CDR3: CASSARDSPYEQYF.

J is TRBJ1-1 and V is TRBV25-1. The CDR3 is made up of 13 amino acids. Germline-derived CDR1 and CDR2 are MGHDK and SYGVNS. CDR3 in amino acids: CASSARYATEAFF. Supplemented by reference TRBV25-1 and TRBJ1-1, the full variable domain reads EADIYQTPRYLVIGTGKKITLECSQTMGHDKMYWYQQDPGMELHLIHYSYGVNSTEKGDLSSESTVSRIRTEHFPLTLESARPSHTSQYLCASSARYATEAFFGQGTRLTVV.

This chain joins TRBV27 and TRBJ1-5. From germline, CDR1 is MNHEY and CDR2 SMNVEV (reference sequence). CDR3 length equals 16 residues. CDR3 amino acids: CASSLSAGRGNQPQHF.